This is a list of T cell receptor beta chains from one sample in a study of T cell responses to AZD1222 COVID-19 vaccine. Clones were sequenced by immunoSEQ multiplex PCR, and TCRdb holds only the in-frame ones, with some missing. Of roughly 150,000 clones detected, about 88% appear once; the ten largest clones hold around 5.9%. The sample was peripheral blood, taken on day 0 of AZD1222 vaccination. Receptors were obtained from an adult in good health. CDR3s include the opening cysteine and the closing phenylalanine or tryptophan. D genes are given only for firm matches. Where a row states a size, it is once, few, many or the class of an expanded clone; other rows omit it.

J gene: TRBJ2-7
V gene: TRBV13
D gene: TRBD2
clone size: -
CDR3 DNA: TGTGCCAGCAGCCCCCGGACTAGCAGATACGAGCAGTACTTC
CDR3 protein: CASSPRTSRYEQYF

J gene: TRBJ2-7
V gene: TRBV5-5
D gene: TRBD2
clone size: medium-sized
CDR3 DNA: TGTGCCAGCAGCGTGGGACTAATGGGGGAGCAGTACTTC
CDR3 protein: CASSVGLMGEQYF

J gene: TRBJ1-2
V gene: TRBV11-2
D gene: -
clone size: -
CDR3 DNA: TGTGCCAGCAGCTTGGGCAGCGAGCTTACTAACTATGGCTACACCTTC
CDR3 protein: CASSLGSELTNYGYTF

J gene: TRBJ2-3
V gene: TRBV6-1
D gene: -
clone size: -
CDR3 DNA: TGTGCCAGCAGTGAAAGGCCGGAGCCCACAGATACGCAGTATTTT
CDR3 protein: CASSERPEPTDTQYF

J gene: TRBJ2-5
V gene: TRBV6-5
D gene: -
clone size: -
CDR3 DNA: TGTGCCAGCAGTTCACAGGGTTGGCAAGAGACCCAGTACTTC
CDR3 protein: CASSSQGWQETQYF

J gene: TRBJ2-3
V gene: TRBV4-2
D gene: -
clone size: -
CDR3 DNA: TGTGCCAGCAGCCAAGGGGCCCCCCTGGGGACAGATACGCAGTATTTT
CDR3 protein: CASSQGAPLGTDTQYF

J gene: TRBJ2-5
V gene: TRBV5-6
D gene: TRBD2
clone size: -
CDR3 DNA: TGTGCCAGCAGCTTCGGGACTAGCAAAGAGACCCAGTACTTC
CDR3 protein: CASSFGTSKETQYF

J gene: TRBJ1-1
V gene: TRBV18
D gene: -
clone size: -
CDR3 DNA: TGTGCCAGCTCACCCGTGAGGGGCACTGAAGCTTTCTTT
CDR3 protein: CASSPVRGTEAFF

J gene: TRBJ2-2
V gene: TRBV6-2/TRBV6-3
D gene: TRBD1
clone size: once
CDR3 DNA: TGTGCCAGCAGTCTAATTCTGGACAGGGGGCGCGGCACCGGGGAGCTGTTTTTT
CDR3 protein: CASSLILDRGRGTGELFF

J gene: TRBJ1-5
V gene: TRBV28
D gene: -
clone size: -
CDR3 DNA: TGTGCCAGCAGTTTACCCAGATCCGCATCAGTGGCCCAGCATTTT
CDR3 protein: CASSLPRSASVAQHF

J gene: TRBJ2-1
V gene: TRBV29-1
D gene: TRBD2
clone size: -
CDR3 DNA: TGCAGCGTTGAAGGGCAGCCCTTAGCGGGTGTATACAATGAGCAGTTCTTC
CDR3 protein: CSVEGQPLAGVYNEQFF

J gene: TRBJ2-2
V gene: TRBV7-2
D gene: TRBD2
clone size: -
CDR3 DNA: TGTGCCAGCAGCCCTCGGGGGGGGCTGGCCGGGGAGCTGTTTTTT
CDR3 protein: CASSPRGGLAGELFF

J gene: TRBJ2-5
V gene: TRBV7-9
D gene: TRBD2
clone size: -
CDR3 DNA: TGTGCCAGCAGCTTAGTTAGCGGGGGGGAGACCCAGTACTTC
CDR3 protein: CASSLVSGGETQYF

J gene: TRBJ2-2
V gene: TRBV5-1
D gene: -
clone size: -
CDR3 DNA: TGCGCCAGCAGCTTGGGGTGGCAGGAGAACACCGGGGAGCTGTTTTTT
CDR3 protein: CASSLGWQENTGELFF

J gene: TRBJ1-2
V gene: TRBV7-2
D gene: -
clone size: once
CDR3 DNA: TGTGCCAGCAGCTTAGTCCAGGGACGGGACTATGGCTACACCTTC
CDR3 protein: CASSLVQGRDYGYTF

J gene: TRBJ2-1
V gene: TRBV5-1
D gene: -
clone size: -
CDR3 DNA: TGCGCCAGCAGCTCAACAATGGGTGAGCAGTTCTTC
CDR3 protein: CASSSTMGEQFF